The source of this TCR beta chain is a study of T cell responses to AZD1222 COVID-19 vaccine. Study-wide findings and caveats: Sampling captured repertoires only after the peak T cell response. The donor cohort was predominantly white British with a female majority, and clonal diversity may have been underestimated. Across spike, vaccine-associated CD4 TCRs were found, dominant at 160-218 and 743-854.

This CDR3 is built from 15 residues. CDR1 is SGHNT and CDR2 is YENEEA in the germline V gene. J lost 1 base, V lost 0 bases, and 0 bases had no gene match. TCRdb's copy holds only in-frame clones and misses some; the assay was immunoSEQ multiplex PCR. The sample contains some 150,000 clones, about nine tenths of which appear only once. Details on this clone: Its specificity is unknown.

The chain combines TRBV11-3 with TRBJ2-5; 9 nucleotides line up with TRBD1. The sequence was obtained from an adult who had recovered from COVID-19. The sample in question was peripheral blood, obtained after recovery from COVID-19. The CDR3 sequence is CASSLETGGQETQYF. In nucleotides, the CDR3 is TGTGCCAGCAGCTTAGAGACAGGGGGCCAAGAGACCCAGTACTTC.